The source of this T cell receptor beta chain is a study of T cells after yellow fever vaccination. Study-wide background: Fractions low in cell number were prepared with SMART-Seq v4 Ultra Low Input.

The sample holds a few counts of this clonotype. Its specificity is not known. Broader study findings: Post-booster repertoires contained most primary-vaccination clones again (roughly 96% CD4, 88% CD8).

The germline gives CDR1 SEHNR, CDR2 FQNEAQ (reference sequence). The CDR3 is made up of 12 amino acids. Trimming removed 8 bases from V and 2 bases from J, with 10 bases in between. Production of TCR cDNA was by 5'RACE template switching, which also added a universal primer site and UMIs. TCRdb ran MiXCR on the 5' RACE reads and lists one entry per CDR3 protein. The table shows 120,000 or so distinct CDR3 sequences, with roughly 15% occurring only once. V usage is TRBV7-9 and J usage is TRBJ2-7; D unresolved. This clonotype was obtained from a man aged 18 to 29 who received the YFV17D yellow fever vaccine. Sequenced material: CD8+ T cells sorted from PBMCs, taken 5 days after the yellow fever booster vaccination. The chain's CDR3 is CASEDEAYEQYF. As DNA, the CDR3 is TGTGCCAGCGAAGATGAAGCCTACGAGCAGTACTTC.